Below are 21 T cell receptor beta chains sequenced from a single sample in a study of T cell responses to AZD1222 COVID-19 vaccine. Repertoires were generated with immunoSEQ multiplex PCR, while TCRdb's copy carries only in-frame clones and drops some. The table shows around 130,000 clones, with approximately 94% occurring only once. The source was peripheral blood, collected on day 0 of AZD1222 vaccination. The receptors derive from an adult in good health.

This chain uses TRBV2 with TRBJ1-2, with 8 positions matching TRBD1. This CDR3 region has 14 residues. Germline CDR1 reads SNHLY; CDR2 reads FYNNEI. After removal of 3 bases from V and 6 bases from J, the junction contained 6 bases not matched to a gene. CDR3 DNA sequence: TGTGCCAGCAGTGATACAGGGGGGTTAAATGGCTACACCTTC. Its translation: CASSDTGGLNGYTF.

This clone appeared a single time. V usage is TRBV11-3 and J usage is TRBJ2-3; no definite D call. The CDR3 consists of 12 residues. The ends were cut back, 6 bases at V and 6 bases at J, with 10 bases in the middle. CDR1 and CDR2 from the germline V gene are SGHNT and YENEEA. CDR3 loop: CASSSVRDTQYF. For the CDR3, the DNA is TGTGCCAGCAGTTCAGTCCGGGATACGCAGTATTTT.

The rearrangement links TRBV6-1 to TRBJ1-5; D unclear. Trimming removed 3 bases from V and 1 base from J, with 4 bases in between. The CDR3 is 13 residues long. Germline lookup yields CDR1 MNHNS and CDR2 SASEGT. The CDR3 reads CASSDGSNQPQHF. In DNA, the CDR3 is TGTGCCAGCAGTGATGGAAGCAATCAGCCCCAGCATTTT.

The chain employs TRBV29-1 and TRBJ1-2, with D unclear. The germline gives CDR1 SQVTM, CDR2 ANQGSEA. V lost 3 bases to trimming and J lost 6 bases, with 8 bases between them. The CDR3 has 11 residues. CDR3 protein: CSVDSSNGYTF. DNA of the CDR3: TGCAGCGTTGACAGCAGCAATGGCTACACCTTC.

The chain carries TRBV5-6 and TRBJ1-2; D call uncertain. The V gene lost 0 bases and the J gene lost 4 bases, with 16 bases spanning the gap. This CDR3 contains 16 residues. CDR1 and CDR2 from the germline V gene are SGHDT and YYEEEE. CDR3 residues: CASSLEVGSTIYGYTF. The CDR3 bases are TGTGCCAGCAGCTTGGAAGTTGGGAGTACTATCTATGGCTACACCTTC.

The chain links TRBV7-3 to TRBJ2-1, with 9 positions matching TRBD2. The germline V gene encodes CDR1 SGHTA and CDR2 FQGTGA. J lost 8 bases, V lost 5 bases, and 10 bases had no gene match. The CDR3 is 15 residues long. The CDR3 spells CASSPGTSMEDEQFF. The CDR3 DNA is TGTGCCAGCAGCCCCGGGACTAGCATGGAAGATGAGCAGTTCTTC.

J is TRBJ2-3 and V is TRBV5-1; 7 bases fit TRBD1. V lost 7 bases, J lost 2 bases, and 7 bases stayed unmatched. Germline assignment: CDR1 SGHRS and CDR2 YFSETQ. The CDR3 runs 14 residues. The CDR3 here is CASRLEGATDTQYF. CDR3 coding DNA: TGCGCCAGCCGCCTTGAGGGGGCCACAGATACGCAGTATTTT.

The chain recombines TRBV4-1 with TRBJ2-2, with TRBD2 identical over 7 bases. V was clipped by 6 bases and J by 1 base; unmatched bases: 5. This CDR3 spans 15 amino acids. Germline assignment: CDR1 MGHRA and CDR2 YSYEKL. CDR3 nucleotide sequence: TGCGCCAGCAGTCTACTAGCGCGGAACACCGGGGAGCTGTTTTTT. This encodes CASSLLARNTGELFF.

This sequence joins TRBV19 and TRBJ1-2; D is unclear. From germline, CDR1 is LNHDA and CDR2 SQIVND (reference sequence). Deletions cut 5 bases from V and 4 bases from J, with 8 bases between. CDR3 size: 12 residues. The CDR3 DNA follows: TGTGCCAGTAGTCTGGAGATCTATGGCTACACCTTC. The encoded protein is CASSLEIYGYTF.

This chain links TRBV15 with TRBJ2-7; D is unclear. V lost 0 bases and J 3 bases, leaving 6 bases between the germline ends. Per germline, CDR1 LNHNV and CDR2 YYDKDF (reference sequence). CDR3 length: 13 amino acids. The chain's CDR3 is CATSRDVVYEQYF. DNA for the CDR3: TGTGCCACCAGCAGAGATGTTGTCTACGAGCAGTACTTC.

The chain uses TRBV30 and TRBJ1-5, with D perhaps matching TRBD1 (6 bases). The CDR3 totals 13 residues. The V and J ends lost 1 base and 4 bases respectively, with 8 bases between them. Germline CDR1 reads GTSNPN; CDR2 reads SVGIG (reference sequence). The CDR3 DNA reads TGTGCCTGGAGTGAGGACAGTAATCAGCCCCAGCATTTT. Amino acid sequence: CAWSEDSNQPQHF.

This chain connects TRBV6-6 to TRBJ2-5; TRBD2 is a possible D gene (6 bases). This CDR3 is built from 16 residues. Germline loops: CDR1 MNHNY, CDR2 SVGAGI (reference sequence). V shed 2 bases and J shed 5 bases, with 18 bases lying between them. The CDR3 loop is CASSYPPGGGMETQYF. Here the CDR3 DNA reads TGTGCCAGCAGTTACCCCCCTGGGGGAGGAATGGAGACCCAGTACTTC.

The chain employs TRBV5-6 and TRBJ1-4, with 7 bases matching TRBD1. The CDR3 sequence is 15 residues long. V trimming: 5 bases; J trimming: 8 bases; junction bases outside the gene matches: 12. CDR1 is SGHDT, CDR2 YYEEEE, per germline. CDR3: CASRLRGRGGEKLFF. In DNA, the CDR3 is TGTGCCAGCAGACTGAGGGGGCGCGGTGGCGAAAAACTGTTTTTT.

Here the CDR3 DNA reads TGTGCCAGCAGCTTAGCCCCCTACCTTATGAACACTGAAGCTTTCTTT. Amino acid sequence: CASSLAPYLMNTEAFF. The genes are TRBV7-2 and TRBJ1-1; D is unclear. In germline, CDR1 is SGHTA, CDR2 FQGNSA. The CDR3 has 16 residues. Deletions cut 0 bases from V and 0 bases from J, with 11 bases between.

The chain combines TRBV27 with TRBJ1-6; D ambiguous. Per the germline V gene, CDR1 is MNHEY and CDR2 is SMNVEV (reference sequence). There are 13 residues in the CDR3. V lost 4 bases to trimming and J lost 8 bases, with 9 bases between them. CDR3 in amino acids: CASSYSGHSPLHF. CDR3 DNA: TGTGCCAGCAGTTACTCCGGCCATTCACCCCTCCACTTT.

The count of this clone is one. This rearrangement joins TRBV5-8 to TRBJ2-5; unclear D gene. The germline gives CDR1 SGHTS, CDR2 YDEGEE. V lost 4 bases and J lost 2, with 9 bases in between. The CDR3 is made up of 13 amino acids. This CDR3 reads CASSPRPQETQYF. CDR3 DNA: TGTGCCAGCAGCCCCAGGCCACAAGAGACCCAGTACTTC.

V and J are TRBV5-1 and TRBJ1-6; no definite D call. With 0 bases removed from V and 10 bases from J, the gap between germline ends came to 14 bases. Germline values: CDR1 SGHRS, CDR2 YFSETQ. This CDR3 region has 15 residues. CDR3 sequence reads: CASSLAGIDRSPLHF. In DNA, the CDR3 is TGCGCCAGCAGCTTGGCGGGGATCGATAGATCACCCCTCCACTTT.

V and J are TRBV28 and TRBJ1-4; TRBD1 agrees at 10 bases. Trimming at V came to 6 bases and at J to 4 bases, leaving 2 bases not matched to a gene. CDR3 length: 14 amino acids. Germline lookup yields CDR1 MDHEN and CDR2 SYDVKM. This CDR3 reads CASSRDRGNEKLFF. In DNA form, the CDR3 reads TGTGCCAGCAGCCGGGACAGGGGTAATGAAAAACTGTTTTTT.

In this sample, this clone turned up once. This chain uses TRBV19 with TRBJ1-5, with D perhaps matching TRBD1 (6 bases). The CDR3 extends over 14 amino acids. CDR1 is LNHDA, CDR2 SQIVND, per germline (reference sequence). V was pared by 4 bases and J by 15 bases, with 22 bases between. The CDR3 region has the DNA TGTGCCAGTAGTACCAACAGGGACTCCCGTTCCCGGCATTTT. Residues: CASSTNRDSRSRHF.

This chain links TRBV28 with TRBJ1-1, with 8 positions matching TRBD1. V gave up 4 bases and J gave up 12 bases; unmatched junction bases: 13. The length of the CDR3 is 14 residues. From germline, CDR1 is MDHEN and CDR2 SYDVKM. In DNA, the CDR3 is TGTGCCAGCAGTTCCCAGGGGGCGCGGGGCAGAACTTTCTTT. Encoded protein: CASSSQGARGRTFF.

The sample holds one count of this clone. The chain couples TRBV7-9 to TRBJ1-4; D is undetermined. Trimming left V 4 bases short and J 4 bases short, with 13 bases between. The CDR3 sequence is 15 residues long. Per germline, CDR1 SEHNR and CDR2 FQNEAQ (reference sequence). The CDR3 nucleotides are TGTGCCAGCAGCTCTAGAGACCGGGGTAATGAAAAACTGTTTTTT. Translated, it gives CASSSRDRGNEKLFF. Together with reference TRBV7-9 and TRBJ1-4, the CDR3 gives the full variable domain: DTGVSQNPRHKITKRGQNVTFRCDPISEHNRLYWYRQTLGQGPEFLTYFQNEAQLEKSRLLSDRFSAERPKGSFSTLEIQRTEQGDSAMYLCASSSRDRGNEKLFFGSGTQLSVL.